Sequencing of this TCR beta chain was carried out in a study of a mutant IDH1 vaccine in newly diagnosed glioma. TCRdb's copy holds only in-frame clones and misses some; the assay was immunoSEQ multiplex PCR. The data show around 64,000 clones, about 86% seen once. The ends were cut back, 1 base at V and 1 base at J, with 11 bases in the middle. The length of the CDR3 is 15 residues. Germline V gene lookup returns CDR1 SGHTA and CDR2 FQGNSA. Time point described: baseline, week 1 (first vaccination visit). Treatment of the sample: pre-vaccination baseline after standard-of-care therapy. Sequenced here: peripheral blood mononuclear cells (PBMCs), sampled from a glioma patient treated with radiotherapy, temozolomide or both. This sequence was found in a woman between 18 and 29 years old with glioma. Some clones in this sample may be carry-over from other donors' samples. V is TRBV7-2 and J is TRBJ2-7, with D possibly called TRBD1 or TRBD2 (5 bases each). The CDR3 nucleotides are TGTGCCAGCAGCTTAGGGTGGGACCGGTCCTACGAGCAGTACTTC. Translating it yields CASSLGWDRSYEQYF.